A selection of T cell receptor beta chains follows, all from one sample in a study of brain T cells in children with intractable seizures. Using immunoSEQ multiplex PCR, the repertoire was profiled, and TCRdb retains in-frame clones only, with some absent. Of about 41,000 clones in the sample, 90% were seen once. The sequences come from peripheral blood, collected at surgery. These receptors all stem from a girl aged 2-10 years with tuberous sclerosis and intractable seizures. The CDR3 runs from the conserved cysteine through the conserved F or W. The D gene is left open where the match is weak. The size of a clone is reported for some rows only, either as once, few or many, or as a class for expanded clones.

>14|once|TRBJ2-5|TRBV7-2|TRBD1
TGTGCCAGCAGCTTACAGACAGGGCAAGAGACCCAGTACTTC
CASSLQTGQETQYF
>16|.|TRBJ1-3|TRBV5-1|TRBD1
TGCGCCAGCAGCTTGGACAGGGGGGAGGATGGAAACACCATATATTTT
CASSLDRGEDGNTIYF
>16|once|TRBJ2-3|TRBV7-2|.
TGTGCCAGCAGCTTAGGTCGGACAGCGGCACGGGATACGCAGTATTTT
CASSLGRTAARDTQYF
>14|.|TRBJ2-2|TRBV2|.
TGTGCCACTCCTCGGGACATTCGCACCGGGGAGCTGTTTTTT
CATPRDIRTGELFF
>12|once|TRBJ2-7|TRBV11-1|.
TGTGCCAGCACGGGACATTCCTACGAGCAGTACTTC
CASTGHSYEQYF
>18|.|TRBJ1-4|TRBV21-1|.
TGTGCCAGCAGCCTCGGAAGAGGGGGCGTGGAAGGGCTCGAAAAACTGTTTTTT
CASSLGRGGVEGLEKLFF
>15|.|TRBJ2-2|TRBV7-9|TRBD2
TGTGCCACCCGAGGACTAGCGGGGGACACCGGGGAGCTGTTTTTT
CATRGLAGDTGELFF
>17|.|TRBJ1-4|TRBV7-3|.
TGTGCCAGCAACTTTTTTGGGCCCACAGGGTGGAGTGAAAAACTGTTTTTT
CASNFFGPTGWSEKLFF
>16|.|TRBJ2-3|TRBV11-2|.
TGTGCCAGCAGCTTAGGATCCCGTGCTAGCACAGATACGCAGTATTTT
CASSLGSRASTDTQYF
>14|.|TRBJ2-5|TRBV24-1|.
TGTGCCACCAGTGATTTGCGGGAGCGGGAGACCCAGTACTTC
CATSDLRERETQYF
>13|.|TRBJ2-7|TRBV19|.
TGTGCCAGTAGTATTGGCAGGGACTACGAGCAGTACTTC
CASSIGRDYEQYF
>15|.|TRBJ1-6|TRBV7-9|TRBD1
TGTGCCAGCAGCCCCCCGACAGGGTCGGATTCACCCCTCCACTTT
CASSPPTGSDSPLHF
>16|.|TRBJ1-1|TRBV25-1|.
TGTGCCAGCAGTGATCGATTCTTTGGCAGGGACACTGAAGCTTTCTTT
CASSDRFFGRDTEAFF
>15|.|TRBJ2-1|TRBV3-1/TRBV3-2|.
TGTGCCAGCAGACAAGATATTAGGGGTAACGATGAGCAGTTCTTC
CASRQDIRGNDEQFF
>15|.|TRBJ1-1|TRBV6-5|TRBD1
TGTGCCAGTTCTAATAGCAGGGGGCGGATCACTGAAGCTTTCTTT
CASSNSRGRITEAFF
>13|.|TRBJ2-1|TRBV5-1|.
TGCGCCAGCAGCTTGGGTAACTACAATGAGCAGTTCTTC
CASSLGNYNEQFF
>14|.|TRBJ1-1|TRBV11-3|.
TGTGCCAGCAGCTTAGGAGGCTCAGGTCGGGAAGCTTTCTTT
CASSLGGSGREAFF
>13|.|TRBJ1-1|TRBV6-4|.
TGTGCCAGCAGTTCCGGGCCGAACACTGAAGCTTTCTTT
CASSSGPNTEAFF
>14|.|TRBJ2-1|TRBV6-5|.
TGTGCCAGCAGTCGGAGGGGGCGATTTGATGAGCAGTTCTTC
CASSRRGRFDEQFF
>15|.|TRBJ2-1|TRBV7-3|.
TGTGCCAGCAGCTTAAGCGGGGACGCGTACAATGAGCAGTTCTTC
CASSLSGDAYNEQFF
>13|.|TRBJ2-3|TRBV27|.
TGTGCCAGCAGTCCCTCTTACACAGATACGCAGTATTTT
CASSPSYTDTQYF
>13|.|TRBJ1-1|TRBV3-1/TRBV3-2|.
TGTGCCAGCAGCCCCAGACAGAACACTGAAGCTTTCTTT
CASSPRQNTEAFF
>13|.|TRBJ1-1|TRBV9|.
TGTGCCAGCAGCACACGACTGAACACTGAAGCTTTCTTT
CASSTRLNTEAFF
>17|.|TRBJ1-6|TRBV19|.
TGTGCCAGTAGTATAGGTTTCCGGAACGGCCAGAATTCACCCCTCCACTTT
CASSIGFRNGQNSPLHF
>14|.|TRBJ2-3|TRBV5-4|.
TGTGCCAGCAGCTTCGGGACGGGGGCAGATACGCAGTATTTT
CASSFGTGADTQYF
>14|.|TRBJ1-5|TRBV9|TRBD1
TGTGCCAGCAGCGGGGACAGGGGGCGCAGACTCCAGCATTTT
CASSGDRGRRLQHF
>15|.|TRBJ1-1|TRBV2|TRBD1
TGTGCCAGCAGCGGTGGAACAGGGGGCAGGGCTGAAGCTTTCTTT
CASSGGTGGRAEAFF
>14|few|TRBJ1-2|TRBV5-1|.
TGCGCCAGCAGCCAGTGGACAGCGGGATCTGGCTACACCTTC
CASSQWTAGSGYTF
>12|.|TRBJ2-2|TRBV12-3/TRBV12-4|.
TGTGCCAGCAGTTTCTTGGCCGGGGAGCTGTTTTTT
CASSFLAGELFF
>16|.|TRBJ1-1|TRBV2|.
TGTGCCAGCAGTTCGGAACAGGACAGAATGAACACTGAAGCTTTCTTT
CASSSEQDRMNTEAFF
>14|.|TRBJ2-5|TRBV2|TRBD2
TGTGCCAGCAGTGAAGGGGGACTAGTAGTGACCCAGTACTTC
CASSEGGLVVTQYF
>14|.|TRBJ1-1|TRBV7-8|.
TGTGCCAGCAGCTTAGCAAGCGGGAACACTGAAGCTTTCTTT
CASSLASGNTEAFF
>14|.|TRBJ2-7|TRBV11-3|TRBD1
TGTGCCAGCAGCTCTAGGGACAGACTTGACGAGCAGTACTTC
CASSSRDRLDEQYF
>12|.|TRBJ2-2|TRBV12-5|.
TGTGCTAGTGGTTTATCGACCGGGGAGCTGTTTTTT
CASGLSTGELFF
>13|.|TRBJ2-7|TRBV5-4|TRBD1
TGTGCCAGCAGCCCAGACAGGGCCTACGAGCAGTACTTC
CASSPDRAYEQYF
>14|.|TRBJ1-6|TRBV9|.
TGTGCCAGCAGCGTAGAGGGTCATAATTCACCCCTCCACTTT
CASSVEGHNSPLHF
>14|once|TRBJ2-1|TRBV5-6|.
TGTGCCAGCAGCTCGAGGAAAAGTTGGGCGAGAGAGTTCTTC
CASSSRKSWAREFF
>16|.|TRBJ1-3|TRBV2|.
TGTGCCAGCAGTGAGGAGGGACCCAGCTCTGGAAACACCATATATTTT
CASSEEGPSSGNTIYF
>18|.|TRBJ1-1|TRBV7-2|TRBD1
TGTGCCAGCAGCCCCCTATTAGGGGGCGCCCGGGTGAACACTGAAGCTTTCTTT
CASSPLLGGARVNTEAFF
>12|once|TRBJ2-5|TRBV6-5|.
TGTGCCAGCCTGGCGAATTATGAGACCCAGTACTTC
CASLANYETQYF
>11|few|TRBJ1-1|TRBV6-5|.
TGTGCCAGCAGCCAAACAGGGAAAGCTTTCTTT
CASSQTGKAFF
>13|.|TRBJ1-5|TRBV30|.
TGTGCCTGGAGTGTATCGGCCGATCAGCCCCAGCATTTT
CAWSVSADQPQHF
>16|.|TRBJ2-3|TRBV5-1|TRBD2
TGCGCCAGCAGCTATGAAAGCGGGGGGGCGGCAGATACGCAGTATTTT
CASSYESGGAADTQYF
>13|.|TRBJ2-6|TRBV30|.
TGTGCCTGGGGACAGTCTGGGGCCAACGTCCTGACTTTC
CAWGQSGANVLTF
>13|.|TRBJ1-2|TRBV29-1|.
TGCAGCGTTGAAGATCGTAGGGTAACAGGCTACACCTTC
CSVEDRRVTGYTF
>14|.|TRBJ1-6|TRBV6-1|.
TGTGCCAGCAGTGAAGCGCCATATAATTCACCCCTCCACTTT
CASSEAPYNSPLHF
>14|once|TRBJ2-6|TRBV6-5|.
TGTGCCAGCAAATACAGCTCAGGGGCCAACGTCCTGACTTTC
CASKYSSGANVLTF
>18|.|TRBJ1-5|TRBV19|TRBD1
TGTGCCAGTCGCTACGGGACAGGGGGCTCTCGGCGCAATCAGCCCCAGCATTTT
CASRYGTGGSRRNQPQHF
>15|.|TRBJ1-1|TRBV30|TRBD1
TGTGCCTGGAGTGTCGGGACAGGGGGACCCACTGAAGCTTTCTTT
CAWSVGTGGPTEAFF
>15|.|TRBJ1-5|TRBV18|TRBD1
TGTGCCAGCTCACCCCAAACCGGGACAGATCAGCCCCAGCATTTT
CASSPQTGTDQPQHF
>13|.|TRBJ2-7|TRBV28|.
TGTGCCAGCAGTCAGACTCCTACCTACGAGCAGTACTTC
CASSQTPTYEQYF
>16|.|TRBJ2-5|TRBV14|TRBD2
TGTGCCAGCAGCCAAAGCGGGGCCGGACGGAGGGAGATCCAGTACTTC
CASSQSGAGRREIQYF